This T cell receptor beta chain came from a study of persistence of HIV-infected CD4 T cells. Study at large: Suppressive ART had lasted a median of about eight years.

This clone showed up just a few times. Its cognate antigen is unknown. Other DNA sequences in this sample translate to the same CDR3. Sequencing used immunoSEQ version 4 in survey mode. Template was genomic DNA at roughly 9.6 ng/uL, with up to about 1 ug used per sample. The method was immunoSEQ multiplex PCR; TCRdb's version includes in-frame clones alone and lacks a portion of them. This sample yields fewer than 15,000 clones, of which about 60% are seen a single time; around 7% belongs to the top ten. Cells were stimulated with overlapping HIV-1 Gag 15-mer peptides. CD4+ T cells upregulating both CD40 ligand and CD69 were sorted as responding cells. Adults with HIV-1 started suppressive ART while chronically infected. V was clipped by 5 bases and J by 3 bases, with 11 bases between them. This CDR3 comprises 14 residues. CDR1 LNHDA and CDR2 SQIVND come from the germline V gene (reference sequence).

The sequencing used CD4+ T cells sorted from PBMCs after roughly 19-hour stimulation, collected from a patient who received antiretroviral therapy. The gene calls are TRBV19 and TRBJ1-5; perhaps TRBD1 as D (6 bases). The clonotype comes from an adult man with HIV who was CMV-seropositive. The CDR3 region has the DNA TGTGCCAGTAGTCCTCAGGGGAACAATCAGCCCCAGCATTTT. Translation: CASSPQGNNQPQHF.